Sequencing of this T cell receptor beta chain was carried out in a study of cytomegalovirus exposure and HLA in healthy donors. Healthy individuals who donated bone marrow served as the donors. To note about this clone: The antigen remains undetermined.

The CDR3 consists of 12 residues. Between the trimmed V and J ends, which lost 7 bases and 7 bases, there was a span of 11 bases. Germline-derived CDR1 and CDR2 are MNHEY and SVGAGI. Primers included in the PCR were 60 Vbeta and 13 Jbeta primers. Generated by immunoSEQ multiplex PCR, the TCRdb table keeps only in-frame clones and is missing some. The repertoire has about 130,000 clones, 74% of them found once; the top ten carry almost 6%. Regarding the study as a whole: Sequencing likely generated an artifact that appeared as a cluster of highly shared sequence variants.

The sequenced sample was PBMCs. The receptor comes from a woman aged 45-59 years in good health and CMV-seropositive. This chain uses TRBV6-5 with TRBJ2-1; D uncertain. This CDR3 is CASKTQANEQFF. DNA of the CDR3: TGTGCCAGCAAGACTCAAGCAAATGAGCAGTTCTTC.